These 13 T cell receptor beta chains were all obtained from the same sample, sequenced in a study of cytotoxic CD8 clonotypes in ibrutinib-treated CLL. Profiled with immunoSEQ multiplex PCR; TCRdb holds only in-frame clones, not every one. Of about 130,000 clones in the sample, around 80% were seen once. Sequenced here: PBMCs, sampled after 12 months of ibrutinib treatment. These receptors were taken from a human donor with chronic lymphocytic leukemia.

This chain uses TRBV28 with TRBJ2-1; D not resolved. Between the trimmed V and J ends, which lost 3 bases and 6 bases, there was a span of 6 bases. The CDR3 extends over 12 amino acids. Germline V gene lookup returns CDR1 MDHEN and CDR2 SYDVKM. CDR3 nucleotides: TGTGCCAGCAGTTTGGGTCCCAATGAGCAGTTCTTC. It translates to CASSLGPNEQFF.

This clone was detected once. The chain couples TRBV7-2 to TRBJ2-5, with D perhaps TRBD2 (6 bases). Deletions cut 1 base from V and 5 bases from J, with 14 bases between. From germline, CDR1 is SGHTA and CDR2 FQGNSA. The CDR3 contains 15 residues. CDR3 in DNA: TGTGCCAGCAGCTTAGTTCGGGAGCGGAGGGAGACCCAGTACTTC. It translates to CASSLVRERRETQYF.

This clone was counted only a few times. V usage is TRBV7-2 and J usage is TRBJ1-5; TRBD1 might be the D (5 bases). CDR3 length equals 15 residues. Germline V gene data show CDR1 as SGHTA and CDR2 as FQGNSA. V dropped 2 bases and J dropped 1 base, with 9 bases sitting between them. CDR3 sequence reads: CASSLWWTSNQPQHF. The CDR3 bases are TGTGCCAGCAGCTTATGGTGGACAAGCAATCAGCCCCAGCATTTT.

The genes are TRBV6-5 and TRBJ2-5; D not certain. Trimming pared 9 bases from V and 3 bases from J, leaving 11 bases between. From germline, CDR1 is MNHEY and CDR2 SVGAGI. This CDR3 is 12 amino acids long. This chain's CDR3 is CASRRSEETQYF. For the CDR3, the DNA is TGTGCCAGTAGACGGTCGGAAGAGACCCAGTACTTC.

The chain employs TRBV7-6 and TRBJ1-1, with no clear D. V lost 0 bases and J 5 bases, leaving 10 bases between the germline ends. This CDR3 spans 14 amino acids. Germline V gene sequence: CDR1 SGHVS, CDR2 FNYEAQ. CDR3 sequence: CASSLARERTEAFF. The CDR3 coding sequence is TGTGCCAGCAGCTTAGCCCGGGAGCGTACTGAAGCTTTCTTT.

The chain uses TRBV6-6 and TRBJ1-4, with 7 nucleotides matching TRBD1. Germline V gives CDR1 MNHNY, CDR2 SVGAGI (reference sequence). The CDR3 has 14 amino acids. V was clipped by 7 bases and J by 4 bases; unmatched bases: 6. The CDR3 sequence: CASTRGQHNEKLFF. In DNA form, the CDR3 reads TGTGCCAGCACCCGGGGACAGCATAATGAAAAACTGTTTTTT.

The chain uses TRBV4-3 and TRBJ2-3; D is ambiguous. Germline loops: CDR1 LGHNA, CDR2 YSLEER. CDR3 size: 16 residues. The ends were cut back, 0 bases at V and 2 bases at J, with 12 bases in the middle. CDR3 coding DNA: TGCGCCAGCAGCCAAGATAGCCTGGGATACACAGATACGCAGTATTTT. Translating gives CASSQDSLGYTDTQYF.

This chain joins TRBV19 and TRBJ1-1; no definite D call. Per germline, CDR1 LNHDA and CDR2 SQIVND (reference sequence). V was trimmed by 7 bases and J by 7 bases, leaving 10 bases between them. The CDR3 length is 11 residues. The CDR3 is CASKSEVEAFF. CDR3 DNA sequence: TGTGCCAGTAAATCGGAGGTTGAAGCTTTCTTT.

The rearrangement joins TRBV4-2 to TRBJ2-3, with 12 bases matching TRBD2. The CDR3 extends over 16 amino acids. The germline CDR1 and CDR2 sequences are LGHNA and YNFKEQ. V was clipped by 4 bases and J by 4 bases; unmatched bases: 6. CDR3: CASSRPTSGSPDTQYF. The CDR3 coding sequence is TGTGCCAGCAGCCGACCGACTAGCGGGAGTCCAGATACGCAGTATTTT.

The chain couples TRBV14 to TRBJ1-2; a possible D gene is TRBD1 (6 bases). CDR1 and CDR2 from the germline V gene are SGHDN and FVKESK. The CDR3 runs to 14 residues. Trimming left V 0 bases short and J 8 bases short, with 13 bases between. The CDR3 coding sequence is TGTGCCAGCAGCCAAGATGCGGGGGCGGGAGGCTACACCTTC. Protein: CASSQDAGAGGYTF.

In this sample, this clone turned up a few times. This rearrangement joins TRBV5-4 to TRBJ2-3, with D unclear. This CDR3 contains 14 residues. Germline assignment: CDR1 SGHNT and CDR2 YYREEE (reference sequence). V was trimmed by 1 base and J by 2 bases, leaving 8 bases between them. The CDR3 sequence is CASSLRGYTDTQYF. In DNA, the CDR3 is TGTGCCAGCAGCTTGCGTGGGTACACAGATACGCAGTATTTT.

In regard to this clone: This sample also contains other DNA sequences that code for the same CDR3. This chain uses TRBV20-1 with TRBJ2-3; D unclear. CDR3 length: 11 residues. From germline, CDR1 is DFQATT and CDR2 SNEGSKA (reference sequence). V was trimmed by 6 bases and J by 6 bases, leaving 10 bases between them. CDR3 DNA: TGCAGTGCGACTCTAGTGGATACGCAGTATTTT. Translation gives CSATLVDTQYF.

The gene calls are TRBV30 and TRBJ2-2; D remains ambiguous. Germline V gene lookup returns CDR1 GTSNPN and CDR2 SVGIG (reference sequence). CDR3 length: 14 amino acids. Trimming pared 2 bases from V and 3 bases from J, leaving 10 bases between. The CDR3 nucleotides read TGTGCCTGGAGTTTCGGCCGATACACCGGGGAGCTGTTTTTT. This encodes CAWSFGRYTGELFF.